The sequence of this T cell receptor (beta chain) was determined in a study of response to subunit inactivated influenza vaccine listed by TCRdb under 2018. For the study in its entirety: Deep quantitative T cell receptor repertoire profiling was used in the study to track responses to a trivalent subunit inactivated influenza vaccine.

The paper's findings and limits, for the study overall: The authors suggested that each seasonal influenza vaccination may recruit only a limited number of new T cells.

Turning to this clonotype: The antigen this receptor binds is unknown. One base away there is no much larger clone; base qualities are not given.

Library method: RT-PCR. For sequencing, an Illumina HiSeq 2500 was employed. TCRdb reprocessed the public reads (quality trimming at Q25 with fastp, clone calling with MiXCR) and kept in-frame beta chains. Each entry is one CDR3 protein sequence, shown with its most common DNA and genes. The sample includes more than 450,000 distinct CDR3 sequences, with about 10% observed a single time. The ten top clones hold approximately 9.9% of the sample. This sample was shared with a second study, whose subject was T cells expressing NK-cell markers. As the second paper documents: TCR beta cDNA libraries were made by 5'RACE template switching that added a universal primer site and unique molecular identifiers. In sorted CD3+CD56+NKG2C+, CD3+CD56+NKG2C- and CD3+CD56-NKG2C+ T-cell subsets from several donors, TCR beta-chain repertoires were profiled. Of the eight sequenced donors, seven were found to be HCMV-seropositive and one was found to be HCMV-seronegative. In several experiments an anti-gammadeltaTCR antibody was added to restrict sorting to alphabetaTCR-expressing T cells. In more than five donors, the dominant CD3+CD56+NKG2C+ clonotypes ranked among the top 10 CD8+ clonotypes, making up 1.0-7.0% of CD8+ T cells. Those dominant clonotypes were again the most abundant among CD3+CD56-NKG2C+ cells in several donors, at 28.3-60.1%. It remained unclear whether the expanded NKG2C-expressing T cell clones were specific for HCMV antigens. The eight sequenced donors were randomly selected healthy volunteers, three men and five women. To determine HCMV serostatus, a commercial ELISA kit was used to detect HCMV-specific IgG in serum. Ficoll density gradient centrifugation was used to isolate peripheral blood mononuclear cells from blood. For a handful of donors, bulk peripheral blood T-cell repertoires were also sequenced from unsorted PBMC. cDNA synthesis was primed from the TCR beta constant segment and was followed by two successive PCR amplification steps. Illumina HiSeq 2000/2500, MiSeq or NextSeq was used to sequence libraries as 2 x 150 bp reads. MIGEC was used to demultiplex reads and group the reads by UMI, and MiTCR was used to assemble and quantify clonotypes. Only TCR cDNA sequences supported by at least two reads were kept to exclude erroneous sequences. The tcR package was used for downstream repertoire analysis, and clonotypes were matched across fractions by CDR3 nucleotide sequence plus V segment. VDJmatch was used to annotate antigen specificity against VDJdb, with one amino acid substitution allowed in CDR3.

The TCR originated in a middle-aged man who received an inactivated influenza vaccine. Donor details come from another sample of the same person, matched by shared clones. The source was PBMCs from blood, collected on the day of vaccination.

The DNA sequence is as follows: TGTGCCAGCAGCTTCCCCCGGGACAGCGCTTACACAGATACGCAGTATTTT. It codes for CASSFPRDSAYTDTQYF. The rearrangement joined TRBV7-9 to TRBJ2-3, and 7 junctional nucleotides match TRBD1. The CDR3 sequence holds 17 residues, the cysteine and phenylalanine included. Solely the CDR3 DNA is kept, with 51 bases framed from the first base. Trimming leaves V shorter by 3 bases and J shorter by 2 bases, with the junction holding 11 bases beyond the gene matches. The germline V gene (reference sequence) provides CDR1 SEHNR and CDR2 FQNEAQ.